Below, 4 T cell receptor beta chains from the same sample are listed, as sequenced in a study of cytomegalovirus exposure and HLA in healthy donors. Amplification used 60 Vbeta primers and 13 Jbeta primers. This table comes from immunoSEQ multiplex PCR, and its TCRdb copy is limited to in-frame clones, with some not included. The table shows 150,000 to 200,000 clones, with around 83% occurring only once. Specimen: PBMCs. These receptors all come from a middle-aged woman in good health and CMV-seronegative.

V is TRBV11-3 and J is TRBJ2-7, with 7 bases that match TRBD2. The germline gives CDR1 SGHNT, CDR2 YENEEA. With V trimmed by 3 bases and J by 6 bases, 8 bases remained unmatched. CDR3 size: 14 residues. The CDR3 DNA is TGTGCCAGCAGCTTGTTGGGGGAGGGCGGCGAGCAGTACTTC. It encodes CASSLLGEGGEQYF.

V is TRBV15 and J is TRBJ1-6, with 7 bases that match TRBD1. The junction had 2 bases not matched to a gene; V was cut back by 0 bases and J by 6 bases. CDR1 LNHNV and CDR2 YYDKDF come from the germline V gene (reference sequence). The length of the CDR3 is 15 residues. The CDR3 reads CATSRDRQGNSPLHF. The DNA for the CDR3 is TGTGCCACCAGCAGAGATCGACAGGGTAATTCACCCCTCCACTTT.

J is TRBJ2-1 and V is TRBV5-6, with D unresolved. Trimming shortened V by 0 bases and J by 9 bases, and 7 bases separated the two germline ends. The CDR3 totals 12 residues. Germline V gives CDR1 SGHDT, CDR2 YYEEEE. CDR3 sequence: CASSLAGIEQFF. As DNA, the CDR3 is TGTGCCAGCAGCTTGGCCGGTATTGAGCAGTTCTTC. Drawing the rest from reference TRBV5-6 and TRBJ2-1, the complete variable domain is DAGVTQSPTHLIKTRGQQVTLRCSPKSGHDTVSWYQQALGQGPQFIFQYYEEEERQRGNFPDRFSGHQFPNYSSELNVNALLLGDSALYLCASSLAGIEQFFGPGTRLTVL.

This chain joins TRBV6-5 and TRBJ1-2; D perhaps matches TRBD1 (5 bases). This CDR3 is 13 amino acids long. CDR1 and CDR2 from the germline V gene are MNHEY and SVGAGI. V lost 2 bases, J lost 7 bases, and 11 bases lay in between. In DNA, the CDR3 is TGTGCCAGCAGTTACGAAGGGGCTCTTGGCTACACCTTC. Its translation is CASSYEGALGYTF.